The clone carrying this T cell receptor beta chain was recorded at least ten times. Its antigen remains unidentified. Synthesis of cDNA was carried out by template-switch 5'RACE. The reaction used 10-nucleotide random UMIs. TCRdb processed the 5' RACE reads anew with MiXCR; each CDR3 protein has one entry. This sample yields approximately 37,000 distinct CDR3 sequences, of which roughly 3.2% are seen a single time; around 8% belongs to the top ten. This entry comes from a study of neurological immune-mediated disorders. Study background: Relapsing-remitting disease was seen in 31 of the 34 multiple sclerosis patients, and secondary progressive disease was seen in 3. Study outcomes and limitations: None of the CDR3 amino acid sequences of expanded clones recurred across subjects, suggesting private repertoires in all groups.

Time point here: longitudinal time-point 1 (baseline). The CDR3 contains 16 residues. The V gene end was trimmed by 1 base and the J gene end by 4 bases; junction bases not matched to a gene: 7. The germline V gene encodes CDR1 SGHVS and CDR2 FNYEAQ. The source is a woman aged 55-70 years with multiple sclerosis. This chain uses TRBV7-6 with TRBJ2-7, with 10 bases that match TRBD2. The sample consisted of PBMCs. This CDR3 is CASSLVTSGGGYEQYF. CDR3 DNA sequence: TGTGCCAGCAGCTTAGTTACCAGCGGGGGGGGATACGAGCAGTACTTC. Combining the CDR3 with reference TRBV7-6 and TRBJ2-7 gives the whole variable domain GAGVSQSPRYKVTKRGQDVALRCDPISGHVSLYWYRQALGQGPEFLTYFNYEAQQDKSGLPNDRFSAERPEGSISTLTIQRTEQRDSAMYRCASSLVTSGGGYEQYFGPGTRLTVT.